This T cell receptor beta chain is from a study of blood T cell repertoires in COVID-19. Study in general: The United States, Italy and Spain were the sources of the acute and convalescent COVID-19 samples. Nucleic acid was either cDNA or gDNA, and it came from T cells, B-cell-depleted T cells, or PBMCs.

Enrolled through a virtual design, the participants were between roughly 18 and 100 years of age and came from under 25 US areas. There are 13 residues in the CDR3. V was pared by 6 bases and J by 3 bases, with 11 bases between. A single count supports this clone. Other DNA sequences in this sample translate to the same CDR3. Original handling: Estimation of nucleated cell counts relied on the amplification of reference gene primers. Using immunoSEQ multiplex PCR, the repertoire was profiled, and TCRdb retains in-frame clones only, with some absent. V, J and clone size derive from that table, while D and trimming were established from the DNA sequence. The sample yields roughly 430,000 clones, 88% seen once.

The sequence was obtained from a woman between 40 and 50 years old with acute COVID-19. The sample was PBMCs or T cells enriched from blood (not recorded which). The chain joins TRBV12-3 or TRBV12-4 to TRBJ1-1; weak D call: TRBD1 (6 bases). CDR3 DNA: TGTGCCAGCAGGGCGACAGGTTACACTGAAGCTTTCTTT. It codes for CASRATGYTEAFF.